These 25 T cell receptor beta chains originate from one sample sequenced in a study of beta chain features in type 1 diabetes. Notes on the study in general: TCRB CDR3s were moderately but significantly shorter in Type 1 diabetes patients in all four CD4+ subsets.

The study reverse transcribed the entire isolated RNA, so it sequenced expressed TCRB transcripts. Produced via immunoSEQ multiplex PCR; TCRdb's table is partial and in-frame only. The data show 250,000 to 350,000 clones, approximately 16% seen once. For these TCRs, the target antigens are not known. Sequencing was done on a sample of naive CD4+ T cells from blood. The receptors shown here come from a man between 18 and 35 years old with type 1 diabetes.

The gene calls are TRBV19 and TRBJ1-4; 9 nucleotides line up with TRBD1. The CDR3 covers 13 residues. Germline-derived CDR1 and CDR2 are LNHDA and SQIVND (reference sequence). As DNA, the CDR3 is TGTGCTACAGCCGGGACAGGGAAAGAAAAACTGTTTTTT. Translated: CATAGTGKEKLFF.

The chain recombines TRBV27 with TRBJ2-5, with D maybe TRBD2 (6 bases). The germline gives CDR1 MNHEY, CDR2 SMNVEV (reference sequence). Trimming removed 6 bases at V and 2 bases at J, with 16 bases between. The CDR3 covers 15 residues. The chain's CDR3 is CASSPRRDVQETQYF. CDR3 in DNA: TGTGCCAGCAGCCCTCGGAGGGACGTTCAAGAGACCCAGTACTTC.

V is TRBV20-1 and J is TRBJ2-7, with 13 bases identical to TRBD2. The V gene's germline CDR1 is DFQATT and CDR2 SNEGSKA (reference sequence). After removal of 4 bases from V and 12 bases from J, the junction contained 3 bases not matched to a gene. The CDR3 spans 11 residues. The CDR3, as DNA: TGCAGTGCTAAGACTAGCGGGGGGTCGTACTTC. Protein sequence: CSAKTSGGSYF.

This clone appeared a few times. V is TRBV2 and J is TRBJ1-2; D perhaps matches TRBD1 (5 bases). Trimming pared 5 bases from V and 4 bases from J, leaving 8 bases between. This CDR3 is 12 amino acids long. Germline V gene sequence: CDR1 SNHLY, CDR2 FYNNEI. The CDR3 nucleotides are TGTGCCAGCAGTACCGACAGCTATGGCTACACCTTC. It is translated as CASSTDSYGYTF.

The V call is TRBV7-9, the J call TRBJ2-7; a weak D match, TRBD1 (6 bases). The germline gives CDR1 SEHNR, CDR2 FQNEAQ (reference sequence). The V gene lost 5 bases and the J gene lost 6 bases, with 8 bases spanning the gap. CDR3 length: 11 residues. For the CDR3, the DNA is TGTGCCAGCAGCCTACAGGGCGAGCAGTACTTC. Translated: CASSLQGEQYF.

This clone was recorded a few times. This chain links TRBV6-5 with TRBJ1-2, with D possibly being TRBD1 (6 bases). Germline CDR1 is MNHEY and CDR2 is SVGAGI. The CDR3 sequence is 14 residues long. V was shortened by 2 bases and J by 4 bases, with 11 bases between the two germline ends. The CDR3 DNA is TGTGCCAGCAGTTACGGGGGGGGGCCCTATGGCTACACCTTC. Translation: CASSYGGGPYGYTF.

This clone was seen only a few times. The chain uses TRBV7-9 and TRBJ2-5; maybe TRBD1 (5 bases). From germline, CDR1 is SEHNR and CDR2 FQNEAQ (reference sequence). The CDR3 extends over 14 amino acids. With 5 bases removed from V and 1 base from J, the gap between germline ends came to 11 bases. The DNA of the CDR3 is TGTGCCAGCAGCCGTAGACAGAGCCAAGAGACCCAGTACTTC. It encodes CASSRRQSQETQYF.

The V gene is TRBV28, the J gene TRBJ2-7; the match to TRBD2 covers 7 bases. Germline V gene data show CDR1 as MDHEN and CDR2 as SYDVKM. The CDR3 runs 12 residues. Trimming removed 10 bases from V and 7 bases from J; junction bases left unmatched: 10. The CDR3 coding sequence is TGTGCCACCGTAGCGGGCGGGTGGGAGCAGTACTTC. Encoded protein: CATVAGGWEQYF. The entire variable domain, with the rest obtained from reference TRBV28 and TRBJ2-7, is as follows: DVKVTQSSRYLVKRTGEKVFLECVQDMDHENMFWYRQDPGLGLRLIYFSYDVKMKEKGDIPEGYSVSREKKERFSLILESASTNQTSMYLCATVAGGWEQYFGPGTRLTVT.

This clone has just a few counts. This chain connects TRBV27 to TRBJ1-2; D perhaps matches TRBD1 (6 bases). The CDR3 is made up of 13 amino acids. The germline V gene has CDR1 MNHEY and CDR2 SMNVEV (reference sequence). Trimming cost V 6 bases and J 0 bases, with 8 bases left between them. The CDR3 DNA follows: TGTGCCAGCAGCGGACAGACTAACTATGGCTACACCTTC. Its protein is CASSGQTNYGYTF.

This clone has only a few counts. The chain uses TRBV28 and TRBJ2-1; perhaps TRBD2 as D (6 bases). The V and J ends lost 3 bases and 7 bases respectively, with 16 bases between them. The CDR3 has 15 amino acids. In germline, CDR1 is MDHEN, CDR2 SYDVKM. CDR3 sequence reads: CASSFSGSLANEQFF. CDR3 nucleotides: TGTGCCAGCAGTTTTTCCGGGAGTCTTGCAAATGAGCAGTTCTTC.

This clone turned up a few times. V and J are TRBV7-9 and TRBJ1-5; possibly TRBD1 for D (5 bases). Germline CDR1 reads SEHNR; CDR2 reads FQNEAQ (reference sequence). The CDR3 is made up of 13 amino acids. V was trimmed by 5 bases and J by 3 bases, leaving 8 bases between them. The CDR3 nucleotides read TGTGCCAGCAGCCGGGGACTCAATCAGCCCCAGCATTTT. This gives the protein CASSRGLNQPQHF.

This chain connects TRBV5-4 to TRBJ2-7; D is possibly TRBD2 (6 bases). This CDR3 has 16 amino acids. Germline V gives CDR1 SGHNT, CDR2 YYREEE (reference sequence). V was clipped by 0 bases and J by 6 bases, with 19 bases between them. The DNA for the CDR3 is TGTGCCAGCAGCTTGGCTGGTAGCGGCCTGCCTTCCGAGCAGTACTTC. Residues: CASSLAGSGLPSEQYF.

This clone was detected only a few times. This chain uses TRBV6-1 with TRBJ2-7, with D possibly TRBD1 on 6 matching bases. CDR1 is MNHNS, CDR2 SASEGT, per germline. Trimming stripped 4 bases from V and 7 bases from J, with 17 bases between. The CDR3 runs to 14 residues. Here the CDR3 reads CASSGVTGSWEQYF. The CDR3 DNA reads as TGTGCCAGCAGTGGGGTGACAGGTTCTTGGGAGCAGTACTTC.

J is TRBJ1-4 and V is TRBV19, with D uncertain. The germline V and J ends were trimmed by 7 bases and 3 bases, with 12 bases remaining between them. Germline assignment: CDR1 LNHDA and CDR2 SQIVND (reference sequence). There are 14 residues in the CDR3. CDR3: CASKEHRANEKLFF. CDR3 DNA: TGTGCCAGTAAAGAACACAGAGCTAATGAAAAACTGTTTTTT.

The chain carries TRBV5-1 and TRBJ2-1; the match to TRBD2 covers 7 bases. The CDR3 loop spans 14 amino acids. Germline CDR1 is SGHRS and CDR2 is YFSETQ. Unmatched junction bases numbered 6, after V lost 3 bases and J lost 6 bases. In DNA form, the CDR3 reads TGCGCCAGCAGCTCGCGGGGGTGGGTCAATGAGCAGTTCTTC. As protein: CASSSRGWVNEQFF.

The rearrangement links TRBV11-2 to TRBJ2-5; 7 bases fit TRBD1. This CDR3 region has 15 residues. Per the germline V gene, CDR1 is SGHAT and CDR2 is FQNNGV. Trimming cost V 1 base and J 3 bases; bases outside gene matches: 5. CDR3 amino acids: CASSLGQGLKETQYF. The CDR3 bases are TGTGCCAGCAGCTTAGGACAGGGCCTAAAAGAGACCCAGTACTTC.

This chain links TRBV7-9 with TRBJ2-5, with a weak D call TRBD2 (5 bases). Trimming removed 7 bases at V and 3 bases at J, with 18 bases between. This CDR3 has 15 residues. In germline, CDR1 is SEHNR, CDR2 FQNEAQ (reference sequence). The CDR3 loop reads CASTPGQPGKETQYF. CDR3 nucleotide sequence: TGTGCCAGCACCCCTGGCCAGCCGGGGAAAGAGACCCAGTACTTC.

The J gene is TRBJ2-7, the V gene TRBV5-1; 12 bases align to TRBD2. Germline lookup yields CDR1 SGHRS and CDR2 YFSETQ. The CDR3 extends over 17 amino acids. V trimming: 3 bases; J trimming: 1 base; junction bases outside the gene matches: 8. In DNA, the CDR3 is TGCGCCAGCAGCTCGAGGACTAGCGGGACTATTTCCTACGAGCAGTACTTC. Translation: CASSSRTSGTISYEQYF.

This clone was found a few times. The chain is built from TRBV4-1 and TRBJ1-1; 8 nucleotides line up with TRBD1. The CDR3 is 14 amino acids. V gave up 2 bases and J gave up 8 bases; unmatched junction bases: 7. Per germline, CDR1 MGHRA and CDR2 YSYEKL. The CDR3 region is CASSQIRGQGEAFF. The CDR3 DNA reads as TGCGCCAGCAGCCAAATCCGCGGACAGGGCGAAGCTTTCTTT.

This rearrangement joins TRBV7-9 to TRBJ2-1, with TRBD2 identical over 7 bases. The CDR3 runs 16 residues. V was clipped by 3 bases and J by 5 bases; unmatched bases: 10. Germline CDR1 is SEHNR and CDR2 is FQNEAQ (reference sequence). The CDR3 bases are TGTGCCAGCAGCTTTCTATCGGCGGGAGCCCACAATGAGCAGTTCTTC. Amino acid sequence: CASSFLSAGAHNEQFF.

The CDR3 region is CASSTGVNYGYTF. DNA for the CDR3: TGTGCCAGCAGTACAGGGGTTAACTATGGCTACACCTTC. The V call is TRBV6-6, the J call TRBJ1-2; 7 nucleotides line up with TRBD1. The germline V gene has CDR1 MNHNY and CDR2 SVGAGI (reference sequence). This CDR3 region has 13 residues. Losses at the gene ends were 5 bases for V and 1 base for J; bases not matched to a gene: 1.

The V and J genes are TRBV18 and TRBJ1-4; 7 bases map to TRBD1. Germline CDR1 reads KGHSH; CDR2 reads LQKENI. The CDR3 covers 13 residues. J gave up 8 bases and V 3 bases, and 3 bases lay outside the gene matches. CDR3 nucleotides: TGTGCCAGCTCACCTGACAGGGCAGAAAAACTGTTTTTT. Translation: CASSPDRAEKLFF.

The rearrangement uses TRBV10-3 and TRBJ2-3, with TRBD2 matching over 9 bases. CDR1 ENHRY and CDR2 SYGVKD come from the germline V gene. Trimming at V came to 3 bases and at J to 10 bases, leaving 8 bases not matched to a gene. CDR3 length: 14 amino acids. CDR3 DNA sequence: TGTGCCATCAGTGAATCGGGACTAGCATCGGCGCAGTATTTT. The encoded protein is CAISESGLASAQYF.

In this sample, this clone turned up a few times. The chain couples TRBV28 to TRBJ1-6; D call uncertain. Looked up from germline, CDR1 is MDHEN and CDR2 is SYDVKM. The CDR3 runs 12 residues. Deletions cut 7 bases from V and 13 bases from J, with 14 bases between. The CDR3 region is CASTRGVPPLHF. CDR3 DNA: TGTGCCAGCACCCGCGGCGTTCCTCCCCTCCACTTT. Looking up the rest from reference TRBV28 and TRBJ1-6 gives the full variable domain: DVKVTQSSRYLVKRTGEKVFLECVQDMDHENMFWYRQDPGLGLRLIYFSYDVKMKEKGDIPEGYSVSREKKERFSLILESASTNQTSMYLCASTRGVPPLHFGNGTRLTVT.

The V call is TRBV27, the J call TRBJ1-2, with 7 bases fitting TRBD1. The CDR3 is 13 amino acids. J lost 6 bases, V lost 5 bases, and 6 bases had no gene match. Germline CDR1 is MNHEY and CDR2 is SMNVEV (reference sequence). For the CDR3, the DNA is TGTGCCAGCAGTCCCCCAGACAGGGATGGCTACACCTTC. This translates into CASSPPDRDGYTF.